These 23 T cell receptor beta chains were sequenced from one sample in a study of resident and recirculating memory T cells in vitiligo. The table came from immunoSEQ multiplex PCR; TCRdb's copy has only in-frame clones and leaves some out. The sample consists of some 70,000 clones, 91% of them appearing once. The sequenced sample consisted of blood. The receptor set was obtained from a male donor with vitiligo.

The genes are TRBV6-5 and TRBJ1-1; possibly TRBD1 for D (5 bases). CDR1 MNHEY and CDR2 SVGAGI come from the germline V gene. The CDR3 is 15 residues long. V was clipped by 4 bases and J by 3 bases, with 15 bases between them. CDR3 DNA: TGTGCCAGCAGTTCAGGCCGACAGCAGTACACTGAAGCTTTCTTT. This sequence encodes CASSSGRQQYTEAFF.

The genes are TRBV11-2 and TRBJ2-5; D unresolved. Germline values: CDR1 SGHAT, CDR2 FQNNGV. V was cut by 1 base and J by 5 bases, with 5 bases left in between. The CDR3 contains 12 residues. CDR3 DNA: TGTGCCAGCAGCTTAGGTTCGGAGACCCAGTACTTC. Its translation: CASSLGSETQYF.

This chain links TRBV5-4 with TRBJ2-5; the match to TRBD2 covers 11 bases. CDR1 and CDR2 (germline): SGHNT, YYREEE (reference sequence). The junction had 8 bases not matched to a gene; V was cut back by 5 bases and J by 5 bases. The CDR3 spans 15 residues. The DNA for the CDR3 is TGTGCCAGCAGGGCCGGGACTAGCGGAGGGGAGACCCAGTACTTC. It codes for CASRAGTSGGETQYF.

Comments on this clone: This sample includes further DNA sequences coding for the same CDR3. CDR3 in amino acids: CASSLGQGTGELFF. In DNA form, the CDR3 reads TGCGCCAGCAGCTTGGGACAGGGAACCGGGGAGCTGTTTTTT. This chain connects TRBV5-1 to TRBJ2-2; 7 nucleotides align to TRBD1. This CDR3 has 14 amino acids. The germline V gene has CDR1 SGHRS and CDR2 YFSETQ. The junction had 1 base not matched to a gene; V was cut back by 0 bases and J by 5 bases.

J is TRBJ2-7 and V is TRBV7-9, with a tentative D call TRBD1 (6 bases). V gave up 8 bases and J gave up 1 base, with 18 bases separating them. The CDR3 length is 15 residues. Per germline, CDR1 SEHNR and CDR2 FQNEAQ (reference sequence). The CDR3 sequence is CASAARQGKSYEQYF. As DNA, the CDR3 is TGTGCCAGCGCCGCGAGGCAGGGGAAATCCTACGAGCAGTACTTC.

This chain uses TRBV5-4 with TRBJ1-1; TRBD1 might be the D (5 bases). V lost 5 bases to trimming and J lost 6 bases, with 14 bases between them. Per germline, CDR1 SGHNT and CDR2 YYREEE (reference sequence). The CDR3 sequence is 13 residues long. This chain's CDR3 is CASRGAELAEAFF. CDR3 bases: TGTGCCAGCAGAGGGGCCGAGCTGGCTGAAGCTTTCTTT.

The chain employs TRBV6-1 and TRBJ2-7; 7 bases line up with TRBD1. The CDR3 length is 16 residues. Per germline, CDR1 MNHNS and CDR2 SASEGT. The ends lost 3 bases at V and 3 bases at J; junction bases unmatched: 11. CDR3 DNA sequence: TGTGCCAGCAGTGACACTCAGGACAGGAGCTACTACGAGCAGTACTTC. Amino acids: CASSDTQDRSYYEQYF.

The genes are TRBV4-1 and TRBJ1-6; D is unresolved. This CDR3 region has 15 residues. V lost 1 base to trimming and J lost 6 bases, with 10 bases between them. The germline V gene encodes CDR1 MGHRA and CDR2 YSYEKL. The CDR3 coding sequence is TGCGCCAGCAGCCAAGGACCAGGAGGTAATTCACCCCTCCACTTT. As protein: CASSQGPGGNSPLHF.

This clone has just a few counts. The chain couples TRBV14 to TRBJ2-5; 9 bases line up with TRBD2. Per the germline V gene, CDR1 is SGHDN and CDR2 is FVKESK. Trimming removed 4 bases from V and 5 bases from J; junction bases left unmatched: 14. This CDR3 is 17 amino acids long. The CDR3, as DNA: TGTGCCAGCAGCCGATCTGTCGTCGGGACTAGCCGGGAGACCCAGTACTTC. Translation gives CASSRSVVGTSRETQYF.

V and J are TRBV6-4 and TRBJ2-3, with TRBD2 identical over 9 bases. The V gene's germline CDR1 is MRHNA and CDR2 SNTAGT. The length of the CDR3 is 16 residues. J gave up 4 bases and V 3 bases, and 8 bases lay outside the gene matches. The CDR3 DNA follows: TGTGCCAGCAGTGAAGGGAGCGGGGGGCAGTCAGATACGCAGTATTTT. Protein product: CASSEGSGGQSDTQYF.

This rearrangement joins TRBV5-6 to TRBJ2-3; no definite D call. This CDR3 spans 17 amino acids. Trimming cost V 1 base and J 6 bases, with 21 bases left between them. CDR1 and CDR2 from the germline V gene are SGHDT and YYEEEE. The DNA for the CDR3 is TGTGCCAGCAGCTTGAGGTCTTACGGCCCCTCGCGGGATACGCAGTATTTT. Protein sequence: CASSLRSYGPSRDTQYF.

This rearrangement joins TRBV6-1 to TRBJ1-1, with D possibly matching TRBD1 (5 bases). Germline assignment: CDR1 MNHNS and CDR2 SASEGT. V was shortened by 1 base and J by 4 bases, with 10 bases between the two germline ends. CDR3 length equals 14 residues. CDR3 in DNA: TGTGCCAGCAGTGAAGTAGGGGATGGCACTGAAGCTTTCTTT. This translates into CASSEVGDGTEAFF.

The rearrangement joins TRBV19 to TRBJ1-3; no reliable D call. CDR1 LNHDA and CDR2 SQIVND come from the germline V gene (reference sequence). CDR3 length equals 16 residues. V lost 10 bases and J 1 base, leaving 20 bases between the germline ends. For the CDR3, the DNA is TGTGCCACCCAATCCCGGGGAGAACGTTCTGGAAACACCATATATTTT. Protein sequence: CATQSRGERSGNTIYF.

The V gene is TRBV5-6, the J gene TRBJ1-5; 11 bases agree with TRBD1. This CDR3 is built from 16 residues. Germline CDR1 and CDR2: SGHDT and YYEEEE. Trimming cost V 4 bases and J 2 bases; bases outside gene matches: 5. This CDR3 is CASSQGQGAGNQPQHF. Here the CDR3 DNA reads TGTGCCAGCAGCCAAGGACAGGGGGCAGGCAATCAGCCCCAGCATTTT. The full variable domain, completed using reference TRBV5-6 and TRBJ1-5, is DAGVTQSPTHLIKTRGQQVTLRCSPKSGHDTVSWYQQALGQGPQFIFQYYEEEERQRGNFPDRFSGHQFPNYSSELNVNALLLGDSALYLCASSQGQGAGNQPQHFGDGTRLSIL.

In this sample, this clone turned up once. This chain joins TRBV6-5 and TRBJ2-1; 10 nucleotides agree with TRBD1. In germline, CDR1 is MNHEY, CDR2 SVGAGI. V dropped 8 bases and J dropped 6; count of bases not matched to a gene: 10. The CDR3 consists of 15 residues. The CDR3 protein is CASSTTGDRGNEQFF. The CDR3, as DNA: TGTGCCAGCTCAACTACGGGGGACAGGGGCAATGAGCAGTTCTTC.

This chain connects TRBV20-1 to TRBJ2-5; D unresolved. V lost 1 base, J lost 9 bases, and 6 bases lay in between. Per the germline V gene, CDR1 is DFQATT and CDR2 is SNEGSKA (reference sequence). The CDR3 has 10 residues. CDR3 coding DNA: TGCAGTGCTAGAGCCCCCGCCCAGTACTTC. Its protein is CSARAPAQYF.

The chain's CDR3 is CASKLTGLNTEAFF. In nucleotides, the CDR3 is TGTGCCAGTAAACTGACAGGCTTGAACACTGAAGCTTTCTTT. J is TRBJ1-1 and V is TRBV19, with D possibly being TRBD1 (6 bases). V gave up 7 bases and J gave up 0 bases, with 12 bases separating them. Germline V CDR1 and CDR2: LNHDA, SQIVND (reference sequence). This CDR3 is built from 14 residues.

V is TRBV19 and J is TRBJ1-2; 9 nucleotides line up with TRBD1. The CDR3 runs to 13 residues. Trimming at V came to 7 bases and at J to 8 bases, leaving 8 bases not matched to a gene. The germline CDR1 and CDR2 sequences are LNHDA and SQIVND (reference sequence). The CDR3 DNA follows: TGTGCCAGTATCCATACAGGGGGCTACGGCTACACCTTC. Amino acid sequence: CASIHTGGYGYTF.

The chain combines TRBV7-8 with TRBJ1-1; perhaps TRBD1 as D (5 bases). Per germline, CDR1 SGHVS and CDR2 FQNEAQ. Trimming shortened V by 4 bases and J by 8 bases, and 17 bases separated the two germline ends. The CDR3 is 14 amino acids. In DNA, the CDR3 is TGTGCCAGCAGCTCCGACCTGGACATTTCCGAAGCTTTCTTT. Protein product: CASSSDLDISEAFF.

This clone was recorded only once. The CDR3 here is CASSLGPLQGRYEQYF. The CDR3 DNA is TGTGCCAGCAGCTTAGGGCCATTACAGGGAAGATACGAGCAGTACTTC. The rearrangement joins TRBV11-2 to TRBJ2-7; a weak D match, TRBD1 (6 bases). V gave up 1 base and J gave up 4 bases, with 17 bases separating them. The V gene's germline CDR1 is SGHAT and CDR2 FQNNGV. This CDR3 comprises 16 residues.

The chain employs TRBV5-6 and TRBJ1-2; 9 bases are shared with TRBD1. Germline loops: CDR1 SGHDT, CDR2 YYEEEE. The CDR3 runs to 14 residues. The junction had 8 bases not matched to a gene; V was cut back by 9 bases and J by 2 bases. The CDR3 protein is CATQQGANNYGYTF. CDR3 DNA: TGTGCCACTCAACAGGGGGCGAACAACTATGGCTACACCTTC.

The chain has TRBV7-2 and TRBJ2-5; 9 bases are a match to TRBD2. CDR1 is SGHTA, CDR2 FQGNSA, per germline. The junction had 8 bases not matched to a gene; V was cut back by 5 bases and J by 4 bases. This CDR3 has 15 amino acids. DNA for the CDR3: TGTGCCAGCAGCCCATCCGCGGGGGGGCGAGAGACCCAGTACTTC. This sequence encodes CASSPSAGGRETQYF.

V gene TRBV5-4 combines with J gene TRBJ2-3; tentatively, D is TRBD1 (7 bases). Trimming cost V 4 bases and J 6 bases, with 18 bases left between them. Germline CDR1 is SGHNT and CDR2 is YYREEE (reference sequence). The CDR3 sequence is 15 residues long. The CDR3 spells CASSPHVEGQDTQYF. Written as DNA, the CDR3 is TGTGCCAGCAGCCCCCACGTGGAGGGACAGGATACGCAGTATTTT.